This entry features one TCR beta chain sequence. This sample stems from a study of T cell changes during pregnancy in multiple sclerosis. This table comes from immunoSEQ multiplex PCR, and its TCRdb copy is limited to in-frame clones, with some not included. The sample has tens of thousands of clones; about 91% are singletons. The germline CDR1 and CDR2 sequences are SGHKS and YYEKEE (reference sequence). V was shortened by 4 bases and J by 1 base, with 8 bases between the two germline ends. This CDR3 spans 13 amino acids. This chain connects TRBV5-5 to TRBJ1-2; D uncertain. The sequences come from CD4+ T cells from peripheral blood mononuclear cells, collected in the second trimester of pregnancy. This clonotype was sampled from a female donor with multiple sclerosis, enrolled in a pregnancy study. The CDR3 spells CASSAADNYGYTF. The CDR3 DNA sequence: TGTGCCAGCAGCGCCGCAGATAACTATGGCTACACCTTC.